This T cell receptor (beta chain) was captured in a study of radiation and T cells in renal cell carcinoma. Note on this clone: Its antigen remains unidentified.

The protocol was immunoSEQ multiplex PCR, while the TCRdb copy is restricted to in-frame clones and leaves out a portion. The table lists around 80,000 clones, around 76% of them singletons. Time point of the sample: blood 2 weeks post-SBRT. The treatment denotes: 15 Gy SBRT to primary tumor, nephrectomy 4 weeks later. Clear cell pathology was present in this patient's renal cell carcinoma. This CDR3 has 15 residues. Germline V lookup: CDR1 LNHDA, CDR2 SQIVND (reference sequence). Trimming cost V 3 bases and J 5 bases; bases outside gene matches: 5. General study results and limits: Baseline intratumoral clonotype presence is unknown without pretreatment biopsies.

The clonotype comes from a man aged 55 to 70 with renal cell carcinoma. Here the sequenced sample was blood, taken from a patient whose treatment included radiotherapy and nephrectomy. The rearrangement joins TRBV19 to TRBJ2-5; 11 bases fit TRBD2. CDR3 DNA sequence: TGTGCCAGTAGTATGGGCCCTAGCGGGAGGGAGACCCAGTACTTC. Residues: CASSMGPSGRETQYF.